This T cell receptor beta chain was recorded in a study of blood T cell repertoires in COVID-19. Profiling relied on immunoSEQ multiplex PCR, and the TCRdb table lists in-frame clones only, not all of them. The table includes roughly 150,000 clones, 75% to 85% detected once. CDR1 is SGHKS, CDR2 YYEKEE, per germline (reference sequence). Trimming took off 0 bases at V and 0 bases at J, with 12 bases between the two ends. The CDR3 runs 17 residues. The specimen was peripheral blood. This clonotype was sampled from a woman older than 75 with acute or convalescent COVID-19. This chain connects TRBV5-5 to TRBJ1-4; D is unresolved. CDR3 coding DNA: TGTGCCAGCAGCTTGGCGGGTCCCGTGGCAACTAATGAAAAACTGTTTTTT. The encoded protein is CASSLAGPVATNEKLFF. Complete variable domain (other parts from reference TRBV5-5 and TRBJ1-4): DAGVTQSPTHLIKTRGQQVTLRCSPISGHKSVSWYQQVLGQGPQFIFQYYEKEERGRGNFPDRFSARQFPNYSSELNVNALLLGDSALYLCASSLAGPVATNEKLFFGSGTQLSVL.